Each of the 14 T cell receptor beta chains below was sequenced from the same sample in a study of blood T cells in healthy people across ages. For the second PCR, which ran for about 7 to 12 cycles, a sample-barcoded 5' primer and a J-beta primer mix were used. TCRdb processed the 5' RACE reads anew with MiXCR; each CDR3 protein has one entry. Among roughly 1.9 million distinct CDR3 sequences, around 40% were seen once, and the ten largest hold roughly 23%. What was sequenced was blood. The receptors were sampled from a human donor in good health.

The rearrangement uses TRBV20-1 and TRBJ2-2; 7 bases match TRBD2. Germline trimming cut 5 bases from V and 2 bases from J; bases unmatched to any gene: 11. Germline lookup yields CDR1 DFQATT and CDR2 SNEGSKA (reference sequence). This CDR3 is 16 amino acids long. CDR3 residues: CSAAAARGDNTGELFF. As DNA, the CDR3 is TGCAGTGCTGCCGCTGCCCGGGGGGATAACACCGGGGAGCTGTTTTTT.

The V and J genes are TRBV10-3 and TRBJ2-7, with a possible D match to TRBD2 (6 bases). CDR3 length equals 11 residues. V lost 4 bases, J lost 9 bases, and 10 bases lay in between. Germline assignment: CDR1 ENHRY and CDR2 SYGVKD. CDR3 coding DNA: TGTGCCATCAGTGGAGCGGGCAGGCAGTACTTC. Protein sequence: CAISGAGRQYF.

This clonotype was counted once. The chain couples TRBV7-9 to TRBJ2-1; 8 bases align to TRBD2. J gave up 2 bases and V 5 bases, and 8 bases lay outside the gene matches. CDR3 length: 16 amino acids. Germline loops: CDR1 SEHNR, CDR2 FQNEAQ (reference sequence). The CDR3 coding sequence is TGTGCCAGCAGCAGCAGGCGGGGGGCTCCCTACAATGAGCAGTTCTTC. The encoded protein is CASSSRRGAPYNEQFF. The full variable domain, rest sourced from reference TRBV7-9 and TRBJ2-1, is DTGVSQNPRHKITKRGQNVTFRCDPISEHNRLYWYRQTLGQGPEFLTYFQNEAQLEKSRLLSDRFSAERPKGSFSTLEIQRTEQGDSAMYLCASSSRRGAPYNEQFFGPGTRLTVL.

The V call is TRBV20-1, the J call TRBJ2-3; the D gene could be TRBD1 or TRBD2 (5 bases each). With 7 bases removed from V and 1 base from J, the gap between germline ends came to 12 bases. The CDR3 runs to 13 residues. Germline CDR1 and CDR2: DFQATT and SNEGSKA (reference sequence). The CDR3 nucleotides are TGCAGTGTAGGGGACGCGGGCACAGATACGCAGTATTTT. Its translation is CSVGDAGTDTQYF.

A word on this clonotype: It may be a read error: a sequence one base away is much more abundant. The chain links TRBV5-1 to TRBJ1-1; D call uncertain. The CDR3 length is 14 residues. CDR1 SGHRS and CDR2 YFSETQ come from the germline V gene. Deletions cut 2 bases from V and 6 bases from J, with 14 bases between. The DNA of the CDR3 is TGCGCCAGCAGCTTCTCCCCAGGTGACGCTGAAGCTTTCTTT. Protein: CASSFSPGDAEAFF. The full variable domain, in which reference TRBV5-1 and TRBJ1-1 provide the parts outside the CDR3, is KAGVTQTPRYLIKTRGQQVTLSCSPISGHRSVSWYQQTPGQGLQFLFEYFSETQRNKGNFPGRFSGRQFSNSRSEMNVSTLELGDSALYLCASSFSPGDAEAFFGQGTRLTVV.

This clonotype was seen at least ten times. This chain connects TRBV29-1 to TRBJ2-7; D is uncertain. Deletions cut 6 bases from V and 0 bases from J, with 15 bases between. The V gene's germline CDR1 is SQVTM and CDR2 ANQGSEA. The CDR3 totals 14 residues. CDR3 in DNA: TGCAGCGTCCTGGGCCCCCTGGGCTCCTACGAGCAGTACTTC. It translates to CSVLGPLGSYEQYF.

Comment on this clonotype: This may come from a read error, since a much larger clone is one base off. This chain joins TRBV6-2 or TRBV6-3 and TRBJ2-1; the match to TRBD2 covers 7 bases. This CDR3 has 16 residues. Germline V gene lookup returns CDR1 MNHEY and CDR2 SVGEGT. CDR3 in DNA: TGTGCCAGCAGTTACGTCGGCGGGGGATCCTACAATGGGCAGTTCTTC. This gives the protein CASSYVGGGSYNGQFF.

This clonotype was seen a handful of times. This sequence joins TRBV11-3 and TRBJ2-5; D is perhaps TRBD1 (5 bases). The CDR3 length is 14 residues. The V gene's germline CDR1 is SGHNT and CDR2 YENEEA. Trimming stripped 4 bases from V and 4 bases from J, with 13 bases between. The CDR3: CASSYRDSSETQYF. The CDR3, as DNA: TGTGCCAGCAGCTACCGAGACAGTTCAGAGACCCAGTACTTC.

This chain links TRBV11-1 with TRBJ2-1, with D hard to call. The germline CDR1 and CDR2 sequences are SGHAT and FQDESV (reference sequence). This CDR3 spans 14 amino acids. Between the trimmed V and J ends, which lost 2 bases and 6 bases, there was a span of 11 bases. As DNA, the CDR3 is TGTGCCAGCAGCTTATGGTCGGGTACCAATGAGCAGTTCTTC. Encoded protein: CASSLWSGTNEQFF.

V usage is TRBV10-3 and J usage is TRBJ2-7, with 9 bases lining up with TRBD1. V shed 2 bases and J 4 bases; nucleotides not matched to a gene: 6. CDR3 length: 15 residues. The germline CDR1 and CDR2 sequences are ENHRY and SYGVKD. This CDR3 reads CAISEPGQGRYEQYF. The CDR3 DNA is TGTGCCATCAGTGAGCCGGGACAGGGTCGGTACGAGCAGTACTTC.

This chain uses TRBV15 with TRBJ1-3, with 8 bases identical to TRBD1. V shed 7 bases and J 2 bases; nucleotides not matched to a gene: 1. Germline CDR1 is LNHNV and CDR2 is YYDKDF (reference sequence). The CDR3 contains 13 residues. CDR3 residues: CATTTGAGNTIYF. For the CDR3, the DNA is TGTGCCACCACGACAGGGGCTGGAAACACCATATATTTT.

The chain combines TRBV29-1 with TRBJ2-5, with D tentatively TRBD2 (6 bases). Trimming took off 4 bases at V and 4 bases at J, with 13 bases between the two ends. This CDR3 is 13 amino acids long. Germline V lookup: CDR1 SQVTM, CDR2 ANQGSEA. CDR3 nucleotide sequence: TGCAGCGTTGGGGCGGGGATTTTAGAGACCCAGTACTTC. Its protein product is CSVGAGILETQYF.

This clonotype showed up just once. The chain uses TRBV27 and TRBJ1-5; the D gene is possibly TRBD1 (6 bases). The CDR3 consists of 14 residues. Germline CDR1 reads MNHEY; CDR2 reads SMNVEV (reference sequence). V lost 6 bases, J lost 4 bases, and 13 bases lay in between. The CDR3 loop reads CASRAWQGNQPQHF. In nucleotides, the CDR3 is TGTGCCAGCAGAGCTTGGCAGGGGAATCAGCCCCAGCATTTT.

This clonotype was observed many times. A junction end diverges from the germline sequence, so it may reflect a read error. V is TRBV5-1 and J is TRBJ1-2; D is perhaps TRBD1 (5 bases). From germline, CDR1 is SGHRS and CDR2 YFSETQ. The CDR3 is made up of 13 amino acids. The CDR3 loop reads CASSTGTDYGYTF. The CDR3 coding sequence is TGTGCCAGCAGTACCGGGACGGACTATGGCTACACCTTC.